This T cell receptor (beta chain) was documented in a study of graft-versus-host responses after intestinal transplantation. Study background: Each transplant was multivisceral, liver-intestinal, or isolated intestinal. Anti-thymocyte globulin induction was given to all recipients, followed by tacrolimus and steroids for around three years.

Note on this clone: Its antigen is undetermined.

Germline V gene sequence: CDR1 SGHDT, CDR2 YYEEEE. This CDR3 has 15 amino acids. J lost 4 bases, V lost 4 bases, and 11 bases had no gene match. Notes on the study in general: GvH clones turned up in recipient marrow; some had shown up first in ileum or blood. Clonal ratios of graft-versus-host to host-versus-graft in allografts were high for patients exhibiting graft-donor T cell macrochimerism.

Sequenced by immunoSEQ multiplex PCR; TCRdb stores in-frame clones only, minus some. The table has around 93,000 clones, about 90% seen once. This rearrangement joins TRBV5-6 to TRBJ2-7, with 7 bases fitting TRBD1. This TCR was recovered from a human donor who received an intestinal transplant. The sequences come from unstimulated CD8+ T cells sorted from spleen or lymph node cells, collected before intestinal transplant. CDR3: CASSAQTGKEYEQYF. The CDR3 DNA follows: TGTGCCAGCAGCGCACAGACAGGGAAAGAATACGAGCAGTACTTC.